The 17 T cell receptor beta chains in this list originate from one sample, sequenced in a study of T cell repertoires in cytomegalovirus infection. Using its own MiXCR run on the reads, TCRdb lists one record per CDR3 protein. Here the sample spans just under 550,000 distinct CDR3 sequences, about a quarter being singletons. Sequenced: PBMCs. These receptors originate from a human donor in good health (CMV status not recorded). Some clones in this sample may be carry-over from other donors' samples.

This clonotype was seen only a few times. J is TRBJ1-1 and V is TRBV7-9; the D is unclear. Trimming pared 1 base from V and 10 bases from J, leaving 7 bases between. The CDR3 is made up of 11 amino acids. The germline CDR1 and CDR2 sequences are SEHNR and FQNEAQ (reference sequence). In nucleotides, the CDR3 is TGTGCCAGCAGCTTAGACGGAAGAGCTTTCTTT. Its translation: CASSLDGRAFF.

This clonotype was counted between two and nine times. This rearrangement joins TRBV28 to TRBJ1-2; D not certain. Trimming removed 4 bases at V and 1 base at J, with 22 bases between. The CDR3 is made up of 18 amino acids. Germline CDR1 reads MDHEN; CDR2 reads SYDVKM. The CDR3 nucleotides read TGTGCCAGCAGTTCCGCCGGGGAAAATACACGACTTAACTATGGCTACACCTTC. Its translation is CASSSAGENTRLNYGYTF.

This clonotype has a count of ten or more. The rearrangement links TRBV7-2 to TRBJ1-2; D ambiguous. This CDR3 is built from 13 residues. From germline, CDR1 is SGHTA and CDR2 FQGNSA. The V end was cut by 5 bases, the J end by 2 bases, with 9 bases between. CDR3 sequence (DNA): TGTGCCAGCAGCCCCGACACGAACTATGGCTACACCTTC. Encoded protein: CASSPDTNYGYTF.

J is TRBJ1-4 and V is TRBV15; no clear D gene. V lost 0 bases to trimming and J lost 11 bases, with 13 bases between them. Germline lookup yields CDR1 LNHNV and CDR2 YYDKDF (reference sequence). The CDR3 loop spans 14 amino acids. CDR3 in DNA: TGTGCCACCAGCAGAGATCGGTCGAGGCCGAAACTGTTTTTT. This gives the protein CATSRDRSRPKLFF.

This clonotype was counted ten times or more. V gene TRBV7-2 combines with J gene TRBJ1-1; D is uncertain. The V end lost 1 base, the J end lost 7 bases, and 7 bases lay between the germline ends. Germline CDR1 reads SGHTA; CDR2 reads FQGNSA. The CDR3 length is 12 residues. In DNA, the CDR3 is TGTGCCAGCAGCTTAGTAGGCGATGAAGCTTTCTTT. Amino acid sequence: CASSLVGDEAFF. The whole variable domain, remainder taken from reference TRBV7-2 and TRBJ1-1, is GAGVSQSPSNKVTEKGKDVELRCDPISGHTALYWYRQSLGQGLEFLIYFQGNSAPDKSGLPSDRFSAERTGGSVSTLTIQRTQQEDSAVYLCASSLVGDEAFFGQGTRLTVV.

Concerning this clonotype: A much larger clone differs from this one at a single base, so this may be a read error. The rearrangement joins TRBV7-6 to TRBJ1-1; D is perhaps TRBD1 (5 bases). Germline V gene sequence: CDR1 SGHVS, CDR2 FNYEAQ. There are 13 residues in the CDR3. CDR3 residues: CASSPDSNTETFF. CDR3 bases: TGTGCCAGCAGCCCTGACAGTAACACTGAAACTTTCTTT. The variable domain in full, completed from reference TRBV7-6 and TRBJ1-1, reads GAGVSQSPRYKVTKRGQDVALRCDPISGHVSLYWYRQALGQGPEFLTYFNYEAQQDKSGLPNDRFSAERPEGSISTLTIQRTEQRDSAMYRCASSPDSNTETFFGQGTRLTVV.

To note about this clonotype: A read error may produce the germline difference seen at one junction end. The chain is built from TRBV6-4 and TRBJ1-6, with a weak D call TRBD1 (5 bases). Germline lookup yields CDR1 MRHNA and CDR2 SNTAGT. The CDR3 length is 16 residues. Here the CDR3 reads CASTPEVGTYNSPLHF. The DNA of the CDR3 is TGTGCCAGCACCCCCGAGGTTGGGACCTACAATTCACCCCTCCACTTT.

This clonotype was recorded a few times. The DNA of the CDR3 is TGTGCCAGCACCCCAACAATATACACCATATATTTT. Its translation is CASTPTIYTIYF. The chain carries TRBV12-3 or TRBV12-4 and TRBJ1-3, with D uncertain. The length of the CDR3 is 12 residues. Trimming took 7 bases from V and 8 from J, leaving 12 bases between them.

The V and J genes are TRBV27 and TRBJ2-3; 7 bases match TRBD2. Per the germline V gene, CDR1 is MNHEY and CDR2 is SMNVEV (reference sequence). The length of the CDR3 is 14 residues. V dropped 5 bases and J dropped 5; count of bases not matched to a gene: 7. The CDR3 is CASSALGGRDTQYF. The CDR3 nucleotides read TGTGCCAGCAGTGCCCTTGGCGGGAGAGATACGCAGTATTTT.

In this sample, this clonotype turned up a few times. This CDR3 reads CASSLGGRKFF. The CDR3, as DNA: TGTGCCAGCAGCTTGGGGGGACGGAAGTTCTTC. This chain connects TRBV7-2 to TRBJ2-1, with D tentatively TRBD2 (6 bases). The V end was cut by 3 bases, the J end by 14 bases, with 11 bases between. The germline gives CDR1 SGHTA, CDR2 FQGNSA. The CDR3 runs 11 residues.

As DNA, the CDR3 is TGTGCCAGCAGTTTGCGGGGACTAGCGGTCTACGAGCAGTACTTC. The encoded protein is CASSLRGLAVYEQYF. The rearrangement uses TRBV12-3 or TRBV12-4 and TRBJ2-7, with 11 bases aligning to TRBD2. V lost 3 bases, J lost 3 bases, and 4 bases stayed unmatched. The CDR3 is made up of 15 amino acids.

On this clonotype itself: One end of the junction varies from germline; a read error may be responsible. This rearrangement joins TRBV2 to TRBJ2-7; the match to TRBD2 covers 7 bases. Germline lookup yields CDR1 SNHLY and CDR2 FYNNEI. The CDR3 sequence is 15 residues long. In DNA form, the CDR3 reads TGTGCCAGCAGTGAAGACGCACCCGCGGGGGTCTCCATTAACTTC. The encoded protein is CASSEDAPAGVSINF.

This clonotype was counted at least ten times. This chain joins TRBV7-2 and TRBJ1-6; no clear D. CDR3 length: 14 amino acids. CDR1 is SGHTA and CDR2 is FQGNSA in the germline V gene. The V end lost 0 bases, the J end lost 7 bases, and 7 bases lay between the germline ends. In DNA, the CDR3 is TGTGCCAGCAGCTTAGCGATGAGGAATTCACCCCTCCACTTT. Amino acid sequence: CASSLAMRNSPLHF.

The CDR3 loop is CASSRGSSGSGETQYF. The CDR3 DNA sequence: TGTGCCAGCAGCCGGGGAAGTAGCGGGAGTGGGGAGACCCAGTACTTC. J is TRBJ2-5 and V is TRBV3-1; TRBD2 aligns across 9 bases. The J segment lost 5 bases and the V segment lost 4 bases, leaving 11 bases of the junction unmatched. The CDR3 runs 16 residues. Looked up from germline, CDR1 is LGHDT and CDR2 is YNNKEL (reference sequence).

This clonotype showed up just a few times. The V and J genes are TRBV19 and TRBJ2-2; D ambiguous. The CDR3 is 14 amino acids. The V and J ends lost 4 bases and 4 bases respectively, with 10 bases between them. Germline CDR1 reads LNHDA; CDR2 reads SQIVND (reference sequence). CDR3 protein: CASSKGGGTGELFF. The CDR3 DNA reads TGTGCCAGTAGTAAGGGCGGCGGCACCGGGGAGCTGTTTTTT.

V and J are TRBV7-2 and TRBJ2-3; TRBD2 is a possible D gene (6 bases). The germline V gene encodes CDR1 SGHTA and CDR2 FQGNSA. Trimming shortened V by 3 bases and J by 2 bases, and 9 bases separated the two germline ends. The CDR3 loop spans 14 amino acids. In nucleotides, the CDR3 is TGTGCCAGCAGCTTTAGCGGTTACACAGATACGCAGTATTTT. It codes for CASSFSGYTDTQYF.

This clonotype appeared many times. The chain carries TRBV12-5 and TRBJ2-1; D is possibly TRBD2 (6 bases). Trimming took off 2 bases at V and 4 bases at J, with 9 bases between the two ends. The germline V gene has CDR1 LGHNT and CDR2 FRNRAP. CDR3 length: 14 residues. The CDR3 protein is CASGLLTSYNEQFF. CDR3 nucleotides: TGTGCTAGTGGTTTGCTGACTAGTTACAATGAGCAGTTCTTC.